This T cell receptor beta chain was identified in a study of blood T cell repertoires in COVID-19. As for the study in general: In each case, the material was cDNA or gDNA derived from T cells, B-cell-depleted T cells, or PBMCs.

Authors' methods: The assay estimated nucleated cells by amplifying reference gene primers. Assay: immunoSEQ multiplex PCR; the TCRdb copy retains only in-frame clones and omits some. The V and J calls and the clone size are those of that table, but D and trimming were determined from the DNA. The table has around 230,000 clones, around 80% seen once; the top ten hold 2% to 2.5%. Trimming stripped 5 bases from V and 9 bases from J, with 14 bases between. The CDR3 length is 12 residues. The chain is built from TRBV12-3 or TRBV12-4 and TRBJ2-7, with a tentative D call TRBD1 (6 bases). This sequence originates from a man between 40 and 49 years old who had recovered from COVID-19. The specimen sequenced was peripheral blood. The CDR3 coding sequence is TGTGCCAGCAGTGTGGCAGGGGCAGGGCAGTACTTC. It translates to CASSVAGAGQYF.